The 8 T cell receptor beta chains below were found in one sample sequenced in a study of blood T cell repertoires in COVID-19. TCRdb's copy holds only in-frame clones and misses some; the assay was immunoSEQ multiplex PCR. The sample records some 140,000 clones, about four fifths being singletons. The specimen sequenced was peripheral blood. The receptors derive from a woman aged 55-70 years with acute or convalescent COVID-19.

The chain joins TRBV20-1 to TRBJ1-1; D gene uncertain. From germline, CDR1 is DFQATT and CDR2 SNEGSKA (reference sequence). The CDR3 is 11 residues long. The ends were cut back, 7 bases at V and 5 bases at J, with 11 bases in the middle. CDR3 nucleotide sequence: TGCAGTGTACCCGAGAAGACTGAAGCTTTCTTT. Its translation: CSVPEKTEAFF.

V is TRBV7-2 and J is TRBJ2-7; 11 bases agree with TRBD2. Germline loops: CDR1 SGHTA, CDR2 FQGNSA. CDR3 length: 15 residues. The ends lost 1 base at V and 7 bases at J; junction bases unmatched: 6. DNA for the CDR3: TGTGCCAGCAGCTTAGAGACTAGCGGGGCGAGGGAGCAGTACTTC. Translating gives CASSLETSGAREQYF.

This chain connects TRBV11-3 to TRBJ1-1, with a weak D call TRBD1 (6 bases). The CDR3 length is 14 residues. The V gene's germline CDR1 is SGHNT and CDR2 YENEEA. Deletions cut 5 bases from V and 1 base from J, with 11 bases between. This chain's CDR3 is CASSPGQRNTEAFF. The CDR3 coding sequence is TGTGCCAGCAGCCCCGGACAGAGGAACACTGAAGCTTTCTTT.

CDR3 residues: CASRGDRAPNQPQHF. The DNA for the CDR3 is TGTGCCAGCAGGGGGGACAGGGCCCCTAATCAGCCCCAGCATTTT. This chain uses TRBV2 with TRBJ1-5, with 9 bases lining up with TRBD1. The CDR3 covers 15 residues. Germline trimming cut 6 bases from V and 4 bases from J; bases unmatched to any gene: 7. Germline CDR1 reads SNHLY; CDR2 reads FYNNEI.

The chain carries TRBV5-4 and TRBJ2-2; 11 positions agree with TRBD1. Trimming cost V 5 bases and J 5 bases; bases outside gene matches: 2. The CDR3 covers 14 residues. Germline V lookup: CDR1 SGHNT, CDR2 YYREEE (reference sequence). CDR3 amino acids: CASRGQGATGELFF. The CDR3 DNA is TGTGCCAGCAGAGGACAGGGGGCGACCGGGGAGCTGTTTTTT.

CDR3 protein: CASTYRGWETQYF. The CDR3 DNA sequence: TGTGCCAGCACCTACAGGGGGTGGGAGACCCAGTACTTC. V usage is TRBV6-5 and J usage is TRBJ2-5; 8 nucleotides align to TRBD1. Germline V gene sequence: CDR1 MNHEY, CDR2 SVGAGI. The CDR3 length is 13 residues. V dropped 7 bases and J dropped 5; count of bases not matched to a gene: 6.

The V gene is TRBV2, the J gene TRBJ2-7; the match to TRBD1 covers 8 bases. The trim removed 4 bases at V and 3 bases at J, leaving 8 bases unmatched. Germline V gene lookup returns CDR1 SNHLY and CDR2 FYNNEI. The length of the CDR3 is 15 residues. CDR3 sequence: CASSGGQGKGYEQYV. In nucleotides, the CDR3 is TGTGCCAGCAGTGGCGGACAGGGAAAAGGCTACGAGCAGTACGTC.

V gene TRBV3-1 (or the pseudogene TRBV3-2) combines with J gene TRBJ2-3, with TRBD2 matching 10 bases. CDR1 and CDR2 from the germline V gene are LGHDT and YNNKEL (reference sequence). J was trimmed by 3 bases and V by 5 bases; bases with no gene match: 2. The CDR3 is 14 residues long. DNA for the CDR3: TGTGCCAGCAGCTTGACTAGCGGGACAGATACGCAGTATTTT. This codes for CASSLTSGTDTQYF.